This T cell receptor (beta chain) was recovered during a study of T cells in Graves' hyperthyroidism and ophthalmopathy (dated by TCRdb to between 2019 and 2020). The study in broad terms: Peripheral blood was collected at initial diagnosis, before any treatment. The paper reports TCR Vbeta CDR3 sequencing of roughly 140 peripheral blood samples: approximately 43 ophthalmopathy, around 80 hyperthyroidism and approximately 17 progressor patients. To identify TCR V-J signatures that set the groups apart, the researchers used a discovery cohort of 95 to 100 patients, made up of 43 with Graves' ophthalmopathy and 55 to 65 with stable Graves' hyperthyroidism. After sampling, hyperthyroidism patients received methimazole starting at 30 mg daily, and ophthalmopathy patients received high-dose intravenous methylprednisolone. Thyroid tissue and blood T-cell repertoires from more than five Graves' hyperthyroidism patients were also compared in the study. An independent validation cohort of around 19 hyperthyroidism patients and 17 patients who later progressed to ophthalmopathy tested prospective prediction of ophthalmopathy. For training and testing, the 100 or so patients in the discovery cohort were randomly divided in a 7:3 ratio.

To note about this clonotype: This clone's antigen is unknown. The junction shows a germline mismatch at one end, possibly a read error.

Paper-wide results and their limitations: Blood samples also contained most of the expanded thyroid clonotypes (frequency above 0.001), which suggests that blood repertoires may reflect thyroid immune responses. In validation, the model predicted progression to ophthalmopathy a median of around six months before onset, with roughly 70% sensitivity and about 72% specificity. Sample size was not statistically predetermined, and blinding of investigators to group allocation was not performed. In cross-validation, a model built on a 13 V-J signature told ophthalmopathy apart from stable hyperthyroidism with 87.88% sensitivity and about 81% specificity, and in testing the same model reached 80%/75%.

As encoded in the germline V gene (reference sequence), CDR1 is SSHAT while CDR2 is FNYEAQ. From the cysteine up to the phenylalanine, the CDR3 has a length of 14 residues. The kept DNA is CDR3 alone, 42 bases in frame from the first base. Stable Graves' hyperthyroidism was defined as the absence of progression to ophthalmopathy over 18 months of follow-up. The hyperthyroidism patients were between 18 and 65 years old and newly diagnosed, with a disease duration of less than 2 months. Any patient with an uncontrolled infection, another autoimmune disease, pregnancy or lactation was excluded. Diagnoses were based on clinical symptoms, serum thyroxine and TRAb, thyroid ultrasound and orbital computed tomography. PBMCs were separated from roughly 10 ml of fresh peripheral blood using Ficoll-Paque density gradient centrifugation. Total RNA was extracted with Trizol reagent, and quality was checked on an Agilent 2100 Bioanalyzer.

TCR beta CDR3 regions were amplified from RNA transcripts. For the first round of RT-PCR on the TCR CDR3, the HTBI primer set was used together with the Qiagen OneStep RT-PCR kit. A second multiplex PCR round built the libraries, followed by size selection and purification. The libraries were sequenced on an Illumina HiSeq2000 using paired-end 100 bp reads. On the study's bioinformatics: SOAPnuke was used to process the raw data, throwing out any read that contained adapters or uncalled bases, had a mean Phred below 15, or lacked an exact constant-primer or identifier match. High-quality paired reads were merged using COPE v1.2.5, and each unique nucleotide sequence was defined as a clonotype. MiTCR v1.1 was used to align the clonotypes against IMGT TRBV, TRBD and TRBJ reference segments. The analysis included only V-J combinations with a frequency above 0.0001, which together covered 99% to 99.2% of the repertoires. A TCS score was defined as the ratio between F50 (clonal expansion) and ExV (chaos), using BLOSUM62-based TCRdist between CDR3 peptides within each V-J. Welch's t-statistics and random forest reduced around 510 V-J features to around 14, which were used in a naive Bayes classifier (R e1071). TCRdb applied fastp at Q25 and MiXCR to the public reads, then kept only in-frame beta chains. One record per CDR3 amino acid sequence lists the most common genes and DNA. It is TCRdb's table, rather than the study itself, that gives the V and J calls and clone size. The sample yields 20,000 to 30,000 distinct CDR3 sequences; around 40% were counted once. 10% of the sample is in the top ten clones.

This clonotype was obtained from a woman younger than 45 with Graves' hyperthyroidism. The sample comprised blood. The rearranged segments are TRBV7-7 and TRBJ2-3, with the D gene not clear enough to name. The nucleotide sequence is TGTGCTAGCAGCTTAGGTCGAGGCACAGATACGCAGTATTTT. Translated, this gives CASSLGRGTDTQYF.